The 27 T cell receptor beta chains presented below share a single source sample, sequenced in a study of shared clonotypes between healthy human individuals (dated by TCRdb to the early 2020s). Library preparation used the immunoSEQ multiplex PCR assay. Drawn from immuneACCESS, this table holds only the in-frame rearrangements with V and J called that TCRdb kept. Clones are partly lost; checked studies trace under half to an unresolved V gene and leave the rest unexplained. This sample is represented by over a million clones; roughly 97% of them were singletons. The ten largest account for 1% to 1.5% of the sample. The source material was naive CD4+ T cells sorted from blood. The cell subset or site label here, explained by the study, means: CD45RA+ positively selected. The receptors come from a man aged 30 to 39 in good health.

This clone came up a few times. This chain links TRBV6-5 with TRBJ2-1; possible D gene TRBD2, 5 bases. The CDR3 runs to 11 residues. Germline CDR1 and CDR2: MNHEY and SVGAGI. V lost 8 bases to trimming and J lost 10 bases, with 12 bases between them. The CDR3 DNA follows: TGTGCCAGCGCTAGGGCGGGCGAGCAGTTCTTC. Protein sequence: CASARAGEQFF.

The chain is built from TRBV27 and TRBJ2-1; 11 bases align to TRBD2. The trim removed 8 bases at V and 7 bases at J, leaving 13 bases unmatched. The CDR3 is 16 residues long. In germline, CDR1 is MNHEY, CDR2 SMNVEV (reference sequence). CDR3 nucleotide sequence: TGTGCCAGCCGCTCGACGACTAGCGGGAATTTTAATGAGCAGTTCTTC. It is translated as CASRSTTSGNFNEQFF.

This chain joins TRBV11-2 and TRBJ2-1; weak D call: TRBD1 (5 bases). This CDR3 is 14 amino acids long. Germline assignment: CDR1 SGHAT and CDR2 FQNNGV. Trimming took 1 base from V and 10 from J, leaving 14 bases between them. CDR3 in DNA: TGTGCCAGCAGCTTAGTGGCAGGGCTTCGCGAGCAGTTCTTC. Its protein is CASSLVAGLREQFF.

V gene TRBV9 combines with J gene TRBJ2-7; D is uncertain. The ends were cut back, 2 bases at V and 3 bases at J, with 15 bases in the middle. The germline V gene has CDR1 SGDLS and CDR2 YYNGEE. The CDR3 totals 15 residues. The CDR3 nucleotides are TGTGCCAGCAGCGTTGACCCAGACCTGGGCTACGAGCAGTACTTC. Its protein product is CASSVDPDLGYEQYF.

The genes are TRBV6-4 and TRBJ1-2; TRBD1 might be the D (6 bases). The CDR3 has 13 residues. V was cut by 3 bases and J by 8 bases, with 13 bases left in between. The germline V gene has CDR1 MRHNA and CDR2 SNTAGT. CDR3 amino acids: CASSDQGTYGYTF. The CDR3 nucleotides read TGTGCCAGCAGTGATCAGGGGACGTACGGCTACACCTTC.

The rearrangement links TRBV29-1 to TRBJ2-3, with D hard to call. Deletions cut 4 bases from V and 7 bases from J, with 12 bases between. Germline values: CDR1 SQVTM, CDR2 ANQGSEA. This CDR3 contains 12 residues. For the CDR3, the DNA is TGCAGCGTTGCCTTCAGGTTGAATACGCAGTATTTT. This codes for CSVAFRLNTQYF.

This chain joins TRBV4-3 and TRBJ1-5; D might be TRBD1 (6 bases). From germline, CDR1 is LGHNA and CDR2 YSLEER. Trimming shortened V by 0 bases and J by 7 bases, and 13 bases separated the two germline ends. The CDR3 is 15 residues long. The CDR3 region has the DNA TGCGCCAGCAGCCAAGAGAGAGGGGGAGGGCAGCCCCAGCATTTT. Translating gives CASSQERGGGQPQHF.

The genes are TRBV29-1 and TRBJ2-1; D gene ambiguous. Deletions cut 4 bases from V and 9 bases from J, with 13 bases between. The CDR3 sequence is 12 residues long. The germline V gene encodes CDR1 SQVTM and CDR2 ANQGSEA. CDR3 DNA: TGCAGCGTTGCTCAGGTGGGGATTGAGCAGTTCTTC. Protein sequence: CSVAQVGIEQFF.

V is TRBV5-1 and J is TRBJ1-3, with D hard to call. Germline V gene data show CDR1 as SGHRS and CDR2 as YFSETQ. This CDR3 has 14 amino acids. V lost 1 base and J 1 base, leaving 6 bases between the germline ends. CDR3 in DNA: TGCGCCAGCAGCTTGATGGAATCTGGAAACACCATATATTTT. It encodes CASSLMESGNTIYF.

The chain links TRBV7-8 to TRBJ1-5; no clear D gene. The CDR3 is 14 amino acids. Germline CDR1 is SGHVS and CDR2 is FQNEAQ. The V and J ends lost 5 bases and 0 bases respectively, with 8 bases between them. The CDR3 DNA is TGTGCCAGCAGCAACAGTATTAGCAATCAGCCCCAGCATTTT. The encoded protein is CASSNSISNQPQHF.

The chain couples TRBV27 to TRBJ2-7, with D possibly TRBD2 on 6 matching bases. V shed 5 bases and J shed 0 bases, with 14 bases lying between them. The germline gives CDR1 MNHEY, CDR2 SMNVEV (reference sequence). This CDR3 has 15 amino acids. CDR3 protein: CASSPGTSFSYEQYF. CDR3 DNA sequence: TGTGCCAGCAGTCCCGGGACTTCCTTCTCCTACGAGCAGTACTTC.

The chain joins TRBV6-5 to TRBJ2-7, with 9 positions matching TRBD1. With V trimmed by 6 bases and J by 2 bases, 8 bases remained unmatched. Per the germline V gene, CDR1 is MNHEY and CDR2 is SVGAGI. CDR3 length: 15 residues. CDR3 protein: CASRYRGLSPYEQYF. In DNA, the CDR3 is TGTGCCAGCAGGTACAGGGGGCTATCCCCCTACGAGCAGTACTTC.

This clone was counted ten times or more. This sequence joins TRBV7-6 and TRBJ2-2, with TRBD2 identical over 10 bases. CDR3 length: 16 residues. V gave up 5 bases and J gave up 1 base; unmatched junction bases: 4. The germline CDR1 and CDR2 sequences are SGHVS and FNYEAQ. CDR3 sequence (DNA): TGTGCCAGCAGCCCCGGACTAGCGGTGAACACCGGGGAGCTGTTTTTT. This sequence encodes CASSPGLAVNTGELFF.

The chain uses TRBV4-3 and TRBJ2-7; TRBD2 matches at 9 bases. Looked up from germline, CDR1 is LGHNA and CDR2 is YSLEER. The CDR3 is made up of 15 amino acids. Trimming cost V 6 bases and J 4 bases; bases outside gene matches: 10. Written as DNA, the CDR3 is TGCGCCAGCAGTCCCGATAGCGGGAGCAAGTACGAGCAGTACTTC. Translated, it gives CASSPDSGSKYEQYF.

The V call is TRBV7-2, the J call TRBJ2-5; weak D call: TRBD2 (6 bases). CDR3 length equals 13 residues. The ends were cut back, 7 bases at V and 2 bases at J, with 11 bases in the middle. Per germline, CDR1 SGHTA and CDR2 FQGNSA. CDR3 loop: CASTPDYQETQYF. The DNA of the CDR3 is TGTGCCAGCACCCCGGACTATCAAGAGACCCAGTACTTC.

The CDR3 region has the DNA TGTGCCAGCAGCCGCCGTGGTGGGGGCAATCAGCCCCAGCATTTT. This codes for CASSRRGGGNQPQHF. The chain combines TRBV13 with TRBJ1-5; D remains unclear. This CDR3 has 15 residues. Trimming removed 5 bases from V and 2 bases from J, with 13 bases in between. The germline V gene encodes CDR1 PRHDT and CDR2 FYEKMQ (reference sequence).

The sample holds one count of this clone. The chain joins TRBV5-1 to TRBJ2-5; 8 bases align to TRBD2. The CDR3 runs 17 residues. V dropped 2 bases and J dropped 1; count of bases not matched to a gene: 10. Germline V lookup: CDR1 SGHRS, CDR2 YFSETQ. The CDR3: CASSFPKTSGSQETQYF. In DNA form, the CDR3 reads TGCGCCAGCAGCTTTCCTAAAACGAGCGGGAGCCAAGAGACCCAGTACTTC.

The J gene is TRBJ1-2, the V gene TRBV7-2; 8 bases are shared with TRBD1. CDR1 is SGHTA, CDR2 FQGNSA, per germline. Trimming took 5 bases from V and 4 from J; bases not matched to a gene: 12. This CDR3 is built from 16 residues. CDR3 sequence: CASSLRARGRSYGYTF. The CDR3 DNA is TGTGCCAGCAGCCTCCGCGCCAGGGGGCGCTCCTATGGCTACACCTTC.

The chain carries TRBV4-1 and TRBJ2-1, with 11 bases aligning to TRBD2. Germline V gene sequence: CDR1 MGHRA, CDR2 YSYEKL. The CDR3 loop spans 16 amino acids. Losses at the gene ends were 1 base for V and 8 bases for J; bases not matched to a gene: 7. For the CDR3, the DNA is TGCGCCAGCAGCCAAGGGACCACTAGCGGGAGTTATGAGCAGTTCTTC. Translation: CASSQGTTSGSYEQFF.

This clone was counted a few times. The genes are TRBV5-1 and TRBJ2-1; D might be TRBD1 (5 bases). The germline V gene has CDR1 SGHRS and CDR2 YFSETQ. Trimming pared 1 base from V and 6 bases from J, leaving 8 bases between. CDR3 length equals 13 residues. The CDR3 DNA is TGCGCCAGCAGCTTGCCAGGGTCCAATGAGCAGTTCTTC. Translated: CASSLPGSNEQFF. The variable domain in full, completed from reference TRBV5-1 and TRBJ2-1, reads KAGVTQTPRYLIKTRGQQVTLSCSPISGHRSVSWYQQTPGQGLQFLFEYFSETQRNKGNFPGRFSGRQFSNSRSEMNVSTLELGDSALYLCASSLPGSNEQFFGPGTRLTVL.

This chain uses TRBV28 with TRBJ1-1; possible D gene TRBD1, 5 bases. Germline lookup yields CDR1 MDHEN and CDR2 SYDVKM. Trimming pared 1 base from V and 4 bases from J, leaving 19 bases between. This CDR3 is 17 amino acids long. The CDR3 DNA reads as TGTGCCAGCAGTTTATTAAGGCAGGGCGGAATGGGCACTGAAGCTTTCTTT. It codes for CASSLLRQGGMGTEAFF.

The chain is built from TRBV2 and TRBJ2-7, with 8 bases lining up with TRBD2. Germline lookup yields CDR1 SNHLY and CDR2 FYNNEI. There are 14 residues in the CDR3. V was clipped by 10 bases and J by 6 bases; unmatched bases: 14. The CDR3: CATNSGNGWSEQYF. For the CDR3, the DNA is TGTGCCACCAATAGCGGGAATGGGTGGAGCGAGCAGTACTTC.

The chain recombines TRBV5-1 with TRBJ2-2, with D uncertain. With 4 bases removed from V and 3 bases from J, the gap between germline ends came to 10 bases. CDR1 and CDR2 (germline): SGHRS, YFSETQ. This CDR3 has 14 amino acids. The CDR3 DNA is TGCGCCAGCAGCCCACAGACCTACACCGGGGAGCTGTTTTTT. This gives the protein CASSPQTYTGELFF.

This chain uses TRBV5-1 with TRBJ2-1, with 7 bases matching TRBD1. Per germline, CDR1 SGHRS and CDR2 YFSETQ. Trimming removed 2 bases from V and 0 bases from J; junction bases left unmatched: 11. This CDR3 contains 18 residues. CDR3 in DNA: TGCGCCAGCAGCTTCTCCCAACAGGGGCGTAGCTCCTACAATGAGCAGTTCTTC. Translated: CASSFSQQGRSSYNEQFF.

The V and J genes are TRBV7-6 and TRBJ2-7; 14 nucleotides match TRBD2. J gave up 3 bases and V 6 bases, and 16 bases lay outside the gene matches. The CDR3 is 19 residues long. Germline assignment: CDR1 SGHVS and CDR2 FNYEAQ. Written as DNA, the CDR3 is TGTGCCAGCAGGCGTACGACTAGCGGGAGGGCCCTTGGGGGCTACGAGCAGTACTTC. Encoded protein: CASRRTTSGRALGGYEQYF.

The chain links TRBV14 to TRBJ2-1; no clear D. Germline V lookup: CDR1 SGHDN, CDR2 FVKESK. The V end was cut by 4 bases, the J end by 7 bases, with 14 bases between. The CDR3 length is 14 residues. The CDR3 protein is CASSPTDLLNEQFF. The CDR3 DNA reads as TGTGCCAGCAGCCCCACTGATTTACTAAATGAGCAGTTCTTC.

This chain connects TRBV18 to TRBJ2-3; 7 bases fit TRBD2. CDR1 is KGHSH and CDR2 is LQKENI in the germline V gene. V trimming: 2 bases; J trimming: 3 bases; junction bases outside the gene matches: 8. The CDR3 runs to 16 residues. CDR3 loop: CASSPSRTRLTDTQYF. The CDR3 bases are TGTGCCAGCTCACCATCCAGGACTAGACTTACAGATACGCAGTATTTT.